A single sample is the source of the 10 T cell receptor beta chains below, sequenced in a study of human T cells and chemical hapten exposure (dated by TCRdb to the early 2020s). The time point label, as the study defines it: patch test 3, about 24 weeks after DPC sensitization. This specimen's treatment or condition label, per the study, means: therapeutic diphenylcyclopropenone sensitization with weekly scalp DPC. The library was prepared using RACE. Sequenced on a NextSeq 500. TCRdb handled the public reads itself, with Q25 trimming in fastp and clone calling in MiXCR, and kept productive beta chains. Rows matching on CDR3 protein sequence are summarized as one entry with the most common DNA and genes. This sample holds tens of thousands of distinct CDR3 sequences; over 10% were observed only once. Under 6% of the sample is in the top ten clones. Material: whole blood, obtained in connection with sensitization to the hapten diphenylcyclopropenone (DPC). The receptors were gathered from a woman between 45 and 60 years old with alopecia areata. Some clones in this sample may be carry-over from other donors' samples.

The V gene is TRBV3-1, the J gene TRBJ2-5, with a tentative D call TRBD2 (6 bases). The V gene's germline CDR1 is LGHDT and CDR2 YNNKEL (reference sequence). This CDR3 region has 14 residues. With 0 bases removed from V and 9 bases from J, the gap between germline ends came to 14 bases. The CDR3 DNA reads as TGTGCCAGCAGCCAAGAACGAGCCCGGAGGGCCCAGTACTTC. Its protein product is CASSQERARRAQYF.

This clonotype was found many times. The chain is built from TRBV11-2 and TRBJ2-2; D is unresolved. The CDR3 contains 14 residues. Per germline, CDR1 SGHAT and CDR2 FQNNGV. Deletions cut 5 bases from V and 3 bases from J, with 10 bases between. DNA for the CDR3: TGTGCCAGCAGCCCTATCAGTCACACCGGGGAGCTGTTTTTT. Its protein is CASSPISHTGELFF.

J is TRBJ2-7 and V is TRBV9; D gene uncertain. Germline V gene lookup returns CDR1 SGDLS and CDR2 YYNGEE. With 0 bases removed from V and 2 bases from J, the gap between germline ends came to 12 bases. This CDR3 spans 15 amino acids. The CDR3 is CASSVEGIGTYEQYF. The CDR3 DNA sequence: TGTGCCAGCAGCGTAGAGGGAATTGGCACCTACGAGCAGTACTTC.

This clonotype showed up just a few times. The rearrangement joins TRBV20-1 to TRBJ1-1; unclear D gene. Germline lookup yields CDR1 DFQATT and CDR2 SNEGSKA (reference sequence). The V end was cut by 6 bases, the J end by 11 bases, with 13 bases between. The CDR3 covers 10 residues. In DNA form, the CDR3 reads TGCAGTGCAATGGACTATGGGGCTTTCTTT. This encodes CSAMDYGAFF.

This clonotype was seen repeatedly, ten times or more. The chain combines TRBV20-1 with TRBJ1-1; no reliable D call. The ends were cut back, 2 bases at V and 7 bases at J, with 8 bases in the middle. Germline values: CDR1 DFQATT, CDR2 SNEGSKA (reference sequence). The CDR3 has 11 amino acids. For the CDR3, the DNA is TGCAGTGCTAGATCTATCCGTGAAGCTTTCTTT. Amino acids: CSARSIREAFF.

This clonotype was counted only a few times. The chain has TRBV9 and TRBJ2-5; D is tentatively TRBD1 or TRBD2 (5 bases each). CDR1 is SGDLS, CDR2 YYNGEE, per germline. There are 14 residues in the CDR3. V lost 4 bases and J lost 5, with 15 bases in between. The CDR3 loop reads CASSYRDLGETQYF. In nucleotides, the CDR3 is TGTGCCAGCAGCTACCGGGACCTAGGGGAGACCCAGTACTTC.

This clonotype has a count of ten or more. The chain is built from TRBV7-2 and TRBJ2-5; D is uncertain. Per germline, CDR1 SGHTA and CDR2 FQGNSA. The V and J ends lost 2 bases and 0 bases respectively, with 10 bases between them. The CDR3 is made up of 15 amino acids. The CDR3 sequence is CASSLQDGNQETQYF. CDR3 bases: TGTGCCAGCAGCTTACAAGACGGAAACCAAGAGACCCAGTACTTC. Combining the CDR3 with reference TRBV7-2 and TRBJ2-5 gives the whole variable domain GAGVSQSPSNKVTEKGKDVELRCDPISGHTALYWYRQSLGQGLEFLIYFQGNSAPDKSGLPSDRFSAERTGGSVSTLTIQRTQQEDSAVYLCASSLQDGNQETQYFGPGTRLLVL.

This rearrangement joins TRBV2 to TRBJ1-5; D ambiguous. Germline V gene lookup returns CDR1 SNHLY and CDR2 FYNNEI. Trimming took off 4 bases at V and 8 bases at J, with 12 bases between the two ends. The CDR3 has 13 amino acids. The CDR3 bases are TGTGCCAGCAGTGGGCGTTCTTCGGAGCCCCAGCATTTT. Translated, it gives CASSGRSSEPQHF.

The CDR3, as DNA: TGTGCCATCAGTGACCCTCGCGAAGAGAATCAGCCCCAGCATTTT. This encodes CAISDPREENQPQHF. The chain couples TRBV10-3 to TRBJ1-5; D is unresolved. The CDR3 has 15 amino acids. Germline-derived CDR1 and CDR2 are ENHRY and SYGVKD. Trimming removed 3 bases from V and 4 bases from J, with 13 bases in between.

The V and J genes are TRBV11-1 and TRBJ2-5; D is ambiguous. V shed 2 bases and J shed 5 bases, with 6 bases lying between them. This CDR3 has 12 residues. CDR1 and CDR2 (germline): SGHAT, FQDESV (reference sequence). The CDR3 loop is CASSLSAETQYF. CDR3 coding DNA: TGTGCCAGCAGCTTAAGTGCGGAGACCCAGTACTTC.